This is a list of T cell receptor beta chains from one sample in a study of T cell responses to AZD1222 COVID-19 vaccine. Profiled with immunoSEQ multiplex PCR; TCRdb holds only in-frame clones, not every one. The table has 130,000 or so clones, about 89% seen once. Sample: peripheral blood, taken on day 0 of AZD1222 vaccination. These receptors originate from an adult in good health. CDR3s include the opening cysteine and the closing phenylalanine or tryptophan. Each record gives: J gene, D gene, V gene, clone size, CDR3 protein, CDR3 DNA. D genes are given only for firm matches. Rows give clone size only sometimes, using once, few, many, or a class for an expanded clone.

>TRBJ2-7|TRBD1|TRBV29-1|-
CSVPGQRNEQYF
TGCAGCGTTCCGGGACAGAGGAACGAGCAGTACTTC
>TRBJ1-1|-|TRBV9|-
CASSDHMNTEAFF
TGTGCCAGCAGCGATCACATGAACACTGAAGCTTTCTTT
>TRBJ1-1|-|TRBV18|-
CASSPTNVNTEAFF
TGTGCCAGCTCACCGACAAACGTGAACACTGAAGCTTTCTTT
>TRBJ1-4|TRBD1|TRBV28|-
CASSFQTGNEKLFF
TGTGCCAGCAGTTTCCAGACAGGGAATGAAAAACTGTTTTTT
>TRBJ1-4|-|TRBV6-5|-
CASSNRDLGHEKLFF
TGTGCCAGCAGTAACCGGGACCTTGGACATGAAAAACTGTTTTTT
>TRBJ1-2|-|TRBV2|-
CASTRLRGGGYTF
TGTGCCAGCACGAGGCTCAGGGGCGGTGGCTACACCTTC
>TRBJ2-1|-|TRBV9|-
CASSVATGEQFF
TGTGCCAGCAGCGTAGCCACGGGTGAGCAGTTCTTC
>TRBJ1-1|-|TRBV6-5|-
CASRTGPLNTEAFF
TGTGCCAGCAGAACAGGGCCTTTGAACACTGAAGCTTTCTTT
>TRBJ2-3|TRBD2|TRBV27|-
CASSNLGGTSGSRTDTQYF
TGTGCCAGCAGCAATCTAGGGGGGACTAGCGGGAGTAGAACAGATACGCAGTATTTT
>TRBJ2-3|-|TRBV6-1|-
CASSESGTPQYF
TGTGCCAGCAGTGAAAGTGGGACTCCGCAGTATTTT
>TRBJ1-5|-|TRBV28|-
CASSLGPGSGLSPQHF
TGTGCCAGCAGTTTAGGGCCGGGGTCAGGCCTTTCGCCCCAGCATTTT
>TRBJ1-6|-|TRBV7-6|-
CASSLRLGPNSPLHF
TGTGCCAGCAGCTTACGGTTAGGGCCGAATTCACCCCTCCACTTT
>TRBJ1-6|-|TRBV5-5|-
CASSREYEGSPLHF
TGTGCCAGCAGCCGCGAATATGAGGGTTCACCCCTCCACTTT
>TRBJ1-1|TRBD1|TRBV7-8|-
CASSHSPGDIQGYTEAFF
TGTGCCAGCAGCCATAGCCCCGGGGACATACAGGGGTACACTGAAGCTTTCTTT
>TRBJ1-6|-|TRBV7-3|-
CASSLTGMGSPLHF
TGTGCCAGCAGCTTAACGGGCATGGGTTCACCCCTCCACTTT
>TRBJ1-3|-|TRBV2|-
CASSEFGRLNTIYF
TGTGCCAGCAGTGAATTTGGACGATTAAACACCATATATTTT
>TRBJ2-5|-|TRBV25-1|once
CASSEEVGLETQYF
TGTGCCAGCAGTGAAGAGGTGGGATTAGAGACCCAGTACTTC
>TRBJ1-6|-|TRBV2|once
CVGRPSYNSPLHF
TGTGTTGGCCGTCCCAGCTATAATTCACCCCTCCACTTT
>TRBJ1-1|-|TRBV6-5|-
CASSQIRGTEAFF
TGTGCCAGCAGTCAGATAAGGGGGACTGAAGCTTTCTTT
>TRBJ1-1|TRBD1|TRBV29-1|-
CSVETTGTGRRAFF
TGCAGCGTTGAGACTACCGGGACAGGGAGGAGAGCTTTCTTT
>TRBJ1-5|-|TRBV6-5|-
CASSSSGTHERQPQHF
TGTGCCAGCAGTTCTAGCGGGACACACGAACGTCAGCCCCAGCATTTT
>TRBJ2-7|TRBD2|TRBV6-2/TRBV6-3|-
CASSSGTSGHEQYF
TGTGCCAGCAGTTCCGGGACTAGCGGCCACGAGCAGTACTTC
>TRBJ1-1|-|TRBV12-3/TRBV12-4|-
CASRTGVVAEAFF
TGTGCCAGCAGGACAGGAGTTGTCGCTGAAGCTTTCTTT
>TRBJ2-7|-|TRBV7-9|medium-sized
CASSLAGLEQYF
TGTGCCAGCAGCTTAGCAGGGCTCGAGCAGTACTTC
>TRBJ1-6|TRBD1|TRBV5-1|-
CASSFPSYRGSGEDNSPLHF
TGCGCCAGCAGCTTCCCTTCTTACAGGGGATCAGGGGAAGATAATTCACCCCTCCACTTT
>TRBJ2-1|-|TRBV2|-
CASSIHNEQFF
TGTGCCAGCAGTATCCACAATGAGCAGTTCTTC
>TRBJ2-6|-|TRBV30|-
CAWDPGRVKSGANVLTF
TGTGCCTGGGATCCCGGCAGGGTAAAGTCTGGGGCCAACGTCCTGACTTTC
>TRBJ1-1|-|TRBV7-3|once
CASSLLPAGTEAFF
TGTGCCAGCAGCTTACTCCCCGCCGGGACGGAGGCTTTCTTT
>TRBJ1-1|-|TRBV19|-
CASSIGRGPTAAFF
TGTGCCAGTAGTATAGGTCGGGGGCCTACGGCGGCTTTCTTT
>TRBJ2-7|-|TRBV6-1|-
CASSEAGDEQYF
TGTGCCAGCAGTGAAGCGGGAGACGAGCAGTACTTC
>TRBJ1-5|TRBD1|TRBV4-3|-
CASSQSGQVYQPQHF
TGCGCCAGCAGCCAATCGGGACAGGTCTATCAGCCCCAGCATTTT
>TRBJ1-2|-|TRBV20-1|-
CSAGGPSGYTF
TGCAGTGCCGGGGGGCCCTCTGGCTACACCTTC
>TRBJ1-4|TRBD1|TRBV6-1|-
CASSERGTETNEKLFF
TGTGCCAGCAGTGAAAGGGGGACAGAAACTAATGAAAAACTGTTTTTT
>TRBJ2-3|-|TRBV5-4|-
CASSLHGASTDTQYF
TGTGCCAGCAGCTTGCACGGAGCCAGCACAGATACGCAGTATTTT
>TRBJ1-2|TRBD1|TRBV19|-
CASSFRGNGYTF
TGTGCCAGTAGTTTCAGGGGGAATGGCTACACCTTC
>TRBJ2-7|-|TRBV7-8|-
CASSLAVRSYEQYF
TGTGCCAGCAGCTTAGCCGTACGGTCCTACGAGCAGTACTTC
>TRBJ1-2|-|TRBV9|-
CASSVGVGNYGYTF
TGTGCCAGCAGCGTAGGGGTGGGAAACTATGGCTACACCTTC
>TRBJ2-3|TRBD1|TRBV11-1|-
CASSLNTGATDTQYF
TGTGCCAGCAGCCTCAACACAGGGGCCACAGATACGCAGTATTTT
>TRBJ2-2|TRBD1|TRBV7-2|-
CASSPETGPGELFF
TGTGCCAGCAGCCCAGAGACAGGGCCCGGGGAGCTGTTTTTT
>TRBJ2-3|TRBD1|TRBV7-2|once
CASSLASWDSRSGTQYF
TGTGCCAGCAGCTTAGCCTCTTGGGACAGCCGGAGTGGTACGCAGTATTTT
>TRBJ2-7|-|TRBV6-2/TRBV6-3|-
CASSMDTYEQYF
TGTGCCAGCAGTATGGACACCTACGAGCAGTACTTC
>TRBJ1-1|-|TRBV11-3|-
CASSLGVDTEAFF
TGTGCCAGCAGCTTAGGAGTGGACACTGAAGCTTTCTTT
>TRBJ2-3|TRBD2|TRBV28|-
CASSLGGNTDTQYF
TGTGCCAGCAGCCTGGGAGGGAACACAGATACGCAGTATTTT
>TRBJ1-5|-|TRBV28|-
CASSSGHYSNQPQHF
TGTGCCAGCAGTTCGGGACACTATAGCAATCAGCCCCAGCATTTT